These 23 T cell receptor beta chains originate from one sample sequenced in a study of T-cell memory formation after mild COVID-19. MiXCR was run by TCRdb on the 5' RACE reads, yielding one entry per CDR3 protein. This table has more than 250,000 distinct CDR3 sequences, about 17% appearing once. Sequencing was carried out using PBMCs or a T cell subset sorted from them (not recorded which). Every receptor here comes from a man younger than 30 who had mild COVID-19 (a few samples of this study predate the infection). Cell type and time point are not known.

This clonotype showed up just a few times. The V call is TRBV19, the J call TRBJ1-2; D possibly corresponds to TRBD1 (5 bases). The V end was cut by 3 bases, the J end by 2 bases, with 13 bases between. Germline CDR1 LNHDA, CDR2 SQIVND (reference sequence). CDR3 length equals 15 residues. CDR3 coding DNA: TGTGCCAGTAGTATCGCCAGGGCGAGGAACTATGGCTACACCTTC. This codes for CASSIARARNYGYTF. Filled out from reference TRBV19 and TRBJ1-2, the complete variable domain reads DGGITQSPKYLFRKEGQNVTLSCEQNLNHDAMYWYRQDPGQGLRLIYYSQIVNDFQKGDIAEGYSVSREKKESFPLTVTSAQKNPTAFYLCASSIARARNYGYTFGSGTRLTVV.

The V and J genes are TRBV7-8 and TRBJ2-1; 9 nucleotides agree with TRBD1. J lost 6 bases, V lost 1 base, and 4 bases had no gene match. CDR1 and CDR2 from the germline V gene are SGHVS and FQNEAQ. CDR3 length equals 15 residues. The CDR3 here is CASSLGDRAPNEQFF. The CDR3 nucleotides are TGTGCCAGCAGCTTAGGGGACAGGGCGCCCAATGAGCAGTTCTTC.

This chain connects TRBV4-3 to TRBJ2-5; TRBD1 matches 10 bases. This CDR3 comprises 15 residues. Germline CDR1 reads LGHNA; CDR2 reads YSLEER. V was pared by 3 bases and J by 5 bases, with 6 bases of the junction left unmatched. The CDR3 is CASSHGTGDLETQYF. The CDR3 DNA reads as TGCGCCAGCAGCCACGGGACAGGGGACCTTGAGACCCAGTACTTC.

This clonotype was detected ten times or more. The rearrangement uses TRBV7-9 and TRBJ2-7; D call uncertain. Germline loops: CDR1 SEHNR, CDR2 FQNEAQ (reference sequence). The CDR3 is 13 amino acids. Trimming removed 5 bases from V and 5 bases from J, with 13 bases in between. CDR3 region: CASSAGPRDEQYF. In DNA, the CDR3 is TGTGCCAGCAGCGCCGGGCCCCGGGACGAGCAGTACTTC.

This clonotype came up a few times. CDR3 nucleotides: TGTGCCAGCACCCCAGGTGGGGGGGGCAATCAGCCCCAGCATTTT. Its translation: CASTPGGGGNQPQHF. The gene calls are TRBV6-2 or TRBV6-3 and TRBJ1-5, with D perhaps matching TRBD1 (5 bases). V was clipped by 7 bases and J by 2 bases, with 15 bases between them. Germline assignment: CDR1 MNHEY and CDR2 SVGEGT. The CDR3 is made up of 15 amino acids.

V gene TRBV9 combines with J gene TRBJ1-2, with D unclear. Germline CDR1 and CDR2: SGDLS and YYNGEE. The CDR3 consists of 12 residues. V gave up 0 bases and J gave up 6 bases, with 6 bases separating them. The CDR3: CASSVGGNGYTF. In nucleotides, the CDR3 is TGTGCCAGCAGCGTAGGAGGGAATGGCTACACCTTC.

This clonotype was counted a few times. The chain couples TRBV20-1 to TRBJ2-3, with 10 bases aligning to TRBD1. CDR3 length equals 14 residues. CDR1 is DFQATT and CDR2 is SNEGSKA in the germline V gene (reference sequence). J was trimmed by 2 bases and V by 3 bases; bases with no gene match: 2. The CDR3 DNA sequence: TGCAGTGCTAGGGACAGGGGGGTCACAGATACGCAGTATTTT. Protein sequence: CSARDRGVTDTQYF.

V gene TRBV24-1 combines with J gene TRBJ2-1, with no clear D. V gave up 0 bases and J gave up 7 bases, with 3 bases separating them. The CDR3 length is 12 residues. From germline, CDR1 is KGHDR and CDR2 SFDVKD. CDR3 amino acids: CATSDLGNEQFF. In DNA, the CDR3 is TGTGCCACCAGTGATTTGGGGAATGAGCAGTTCTTC.

The table lists this clonotype with many counts. This chain links TRBV5-1 with TRBJ2-7, with 9 positions matching TRBD1. There are 18 residues in the CDR3. Germline values: CDR1 SGHRS, CDR2 YFSETQ. Trimming took 0 bases from V and 5 from J; bases not matched to a gene: 15. The CDR3, as DNA: TGCGCCAGCAGCTTGGCCGGGACAGGGCACTTGCCTGGGAACGAGCAGTACTTC. Translating it yields CASSLAGTGHLPGNEQYF.

The CDR3: CASSSPGASGLSTDTQYF. The DNA for the CDR3 is TGTGCCAGCAGCTCCCCCGGGGCTAGCGGTCTTAGCACAGATACGCAGTATTTT. V gene TRBV5-4 combines with J gene TRBJ2-3; 7 bases are shared with TRBD2. Trimming took 3 bases from V and 0 from J; bases not matched to a gene: 13. Germline assignment: CDR1 SGHNT and CDR2 YYREEE (reference sequence). CDR3 size: 18 residues.

The chain combines TRBV29-1 with TRBJ1-1; the D is unclear. Germline V gene sequence: CDR1 SQVTM, CDR2 ANQGSEA. The CDR3 has 13 amino acids. Trimming pared 0 bases from V and 2 bases from J, leaving 7 bases between. Here the CDR3 reads CSVEEVLNTEAFF. CDR3 DNA: TGCAGCGTTGAAGAGGTTCTAAACACTGAAGCTTTCTTT.

The rearrangement uses TRBV27 and TRBJ1-4; D ambiguous. The CDR3 contains 13 residues. Per the germline V gene, CDR1 is MNHEY and CDR2 is SMNVEV (reference sequence). The V gene lost 4 bases and the J gene lost 5 bases, with 8 bases spanning the gap. Here the CDR3 DNA reads TGTGCCAGCAGTTCTTATGCGAATGAAAAACTGTTTTTT. It specifies CASSSYANEKLFF.

The chain employs TRBV6-5 and TRBJ1-1, with a possible D match to TRBD1 (5 bases). Germline CDR1 MNHEY, CDR2 SVGAGI. The V gene lost 3 bases and the J gene lost 5 bases, with 10 bases spanning the gap. The CDR3 runs 13 residues. The CDR3 is CASSYRDQTEAFF. DNA of the CDR3: TGTGCCAGCAGTTATCGGGACCAGACTGAAGCTTTCTTT.

In its sample, this clonotype was seen a few times. The chain carries TRBV7-2 and TRBJ2-5; TRBD2 matches 12 bases. This CDR3 has 15 residues. The ends lost 4 bases at V and 5 bases at J; junction bases unmatched: 5. CDR1 is SGHTA and CDR2 is FQGNSA in the germline V gene. The CDR3 DNA reads as TGTGCCAGCAGCTCGCTAGCGGGGGGGAGGGAGACCCAGTACTTC. Its protein is CASSSLAGGRETQYF.

The chain couples TRBV10-2 to TRBJ1-1; D remains unclear. The CDR3 has 11 amino acids. V was pared by 8 bases and J by 5 bases, with 9 bases between. Germline CDR1 reads WSHSY; CDR2 reads SAAADI. The CDR3 DNA reads TGCGCCAGCGACACCGTAACTGAAGCTTTCTTT. Translated, it gives CASDTVTEAFF.

In this sample, this clonotype turned up a few times. This chain connects TRBV20-1 to TRBJ2-7; 7 bases agree with TRBD1. Germline loops: CDR1 DFQATT, CDR2 SNEGSKA (reference sequence). The trim removed 1 base at V and 0 bases at J, leaving 6 bases unmatched. The CDR3 is 15 residues long. The CDR3 nucleotides read TGCAGTGCTAGAGGCCTTGACAGGGCCTCCTACGAGCAGTACTTC. Its translation is CSARGLDRASYEQYF.

The chain has TRBV4-1 and TRBJ1-2; D is unresolved. This CDR3 comprises 13 residues. Germline V gene data show CDR1 as MGHRA and CDR2 as YSYEKL. Trimming pared 1 base from V and 11 bases from J, leaving 14 bases between. CDR3 coding DNA: TGCGCCAGCAGCCAAGGGGTCAGTCGTCTTTACACCTTC. Encoded protein: CASSQGVSRLYTF.

This clonotype was seen only a few times. J is TRBJ2-7 and V is TRBV5-5, with unresolved D. The CDR3 runs 10 residues. V lost 4 bases and J 7 bases, leaving 6 bases between the germline ends. CDR1 and CDR2 from the germline V gene are SGHKS and YYEKEE (reference sequence). The CDR3 bases are TGTGCCAGCAGCCCCTGGGAGCAGTACGTC. It specifies CASSPWEQYV.

This clonotype was counted between two and nine times. The chain has TRBV4-3 and TRBJ1-1, with D tentatively TRBD1 (5 bases). This CDR3 has 16 residues. Germline assignment: CDR1 LGHNA and CDR2 YSLEER. Trimming cost V 4 bases and J 2 bases, with 17 bases left between them. Here the CDR3 DNA reads TGCGCCAGCAGCCCCGTCGGGACTGGGGATAACACTGAAGCTTTCTTT. This encodes CASSPVGTGDNTEAFF.

The chain combines TRBV3-1 with TRBJ2-1; TRBD2 is a possible D gene (6 bases). Deletions cut 0 bases from V and 12 bases from J, with 12 bases between. There are 13 residues in the CDR3. From germline, CDR1 is LGHDT and CDR2 YNNKEL (reference sequence). The CDR3 bases are TGTGCCAGCAGCCAAGAGGGGCTGGGACTGCAGTTCTTC. It codes for CASSQEGLGLQFF.

The rearrangement links TRBV4-3 to TRBJ1-2; D remains ambiguous. Trimming removed 0 bases at V and 2 bases at J, with 13 bases between. Germline loops: CDR1 LGHNA, CDR2 YSLEER. The CDR3 sequence is 16 residues long. CDR3 in DNA: TGCGCCAGCAGCCAAGAATTAAAGCAGTTAAACTATGGCTACACCTTC. It codes for CASSQELKQLNYGYTF.

This clonotype was counted at least ten times. The gene calls are TRBV6-5 and TRBJ1-1; unclear D gene. In germline, CDR1 is MNHEY, CDR2 SVGAGI. The CDR3 sequence is 13 residues long. V shed 4 bases and J shed 0 bases, with 6 bases lying between them. This CDR3 is CASSSGVNTEAFF. As DNA, the CDR3 is TGTGCCAGCAGTTCTGGGGTGAACACTGAAGCTTTCTTT.

The chain employs TRBV20-1 and TRBJ2-7; 9 bases map to TRBD1. V shed 3 bases, J shed 2 bases, and the junction held 2 bases outside the gene matches. The CDR3 totals 13 residues. Germline-derived CDR1 and CDR2 are DFQATT and SNEGSKA (reference sequence). The CDR3 DNA reads TGCAGTGCTAGGTGGACAGGGGCCTACGAGCAGTACTTC. Translation gives CSARWTGAYEQYF.